This TCR beta chain appears in the sequencing data of a study of OX40 agonist ivuxolimab in advanced cancers. Study-wide context: The costimulatory receptor OX40 (CD134) was targeted by ivuxolimab, a fully human IgG2 agonistic monoclonal antibody. The paper reports the monotherapy dose-escalation portion (N of about 54 patients) of the phase I ivuxolimab trial. Among the 50 to 55 dose-escalation patients, about 19 had hepatocellular carcinoma, 15 or so melanoma, 9 renal cell carcinoma and 9 head and neck cancer. Intravenous ivuxolimab was administered to patients every 2 weeks at six dose levels: 0.01, 0.1, 0.3, 1.5, 3 and 10 mg/kg. The point of sequencing TCRbeta in the periphery was to test whether ivuxolimab changed TCR sequence diversity and drove clonal T-cell expansion. Partial responses were achieved by three dose-escalation patients, of whom one had hepatocellular carcinoma and two had cutaneous melanoma. Prior anti-PD-1, anti-PD-L1 or anti-CTLA-4 therapy was permitted, and approximately 40% of dose-escalation patients had received checkpoint inhibitors. A male proportion of around 83% and a mean age of 60 years, ranging from roughly 23 to 90, were recorded for the dose-escalation cohort.

Genomic DNA was isolated from the sorted cells so that the TCRbeta CDR3 region could be sequenced. TCRbeta CDR3 regions were sequenced using the immunoSEQ Assay. Held by TCRdb, this immuneACCESS table contains in-frame sequences only and omits some clones. Under half of the omission traces to an unresolved V gene where checked; the cause of the rest is unknown. The sample contains about 65,000 clones, roughly 91% of them found a single time. The ten largest clones take up 0.38% of the sample. The CDR3 has 14 amino acids, counting the end cysteine and phenylalanine. The only DNA kept is the CDR3, 42 bases in frame from the first base. CDR1 and CDR2 (SGHTA, FQGTGA) derive from the germline V gene. The V end gives up 3 bases and the J end 6 bases, leaving 6 bases in the junction not matched to a gene. Broad study findings and their caveats: Low levels of normalized T-cell clonal expansion were also seen in some patients who did not respond. After ivuxolimab, CD8+ T cells had more expanded clones than CD4+ T cells on average. Antigen specificity was not determined for the clonally expanded peripheral T cells. Clonal expansion of both CD4+ and CD8+ blood T cells was observed from baseline to week 6 at doses 0.1 to 3.0 mg/kg. In partial responders in the 0.1-3.0 mg/kg groups, normalized peripheral clonal expansion was found to be among the lowest, especially among CD8+ T cells.

The trial excluded patients who had a history of autoimmune disease or were on systemic immunosuppression. Peripheral blood for TCR sequencing was collected from all dose cohorts at baseline, on cycle 4 day 1, and on cycle 7 day 1. The samples were taken from a phase I, first-in-human, multicenter, open-label dose-escalation trial of ivuxolimab. Adults with locally advanced or metastatic melanoma, renal cell, hepatocellular, or head and neck squamous cell carcinoma were enrolled in the trial. Before TCR sequencing, CD4+ T cells and CD8+ T cells from peripheral blood were sorted into separate populations. Worth noting for this clone: Its antigen remains unidentified. No much larger clone exists at a distance of one base, and base qualities are not known.

Here the chain combines TRBV7-3 and TRBJ2-7; TRBD2 agrees with 9 junctional bases. This clonotype was sampled from an adult with an advanced solid tumor such as melanoma, head and neck, liver or kidney cancer. This specimen was CD4+ or CD8+ T cells sorted from blood, taken in a trial of the OX40 agonist ivuxolimab. DNA sequence: TGTGCCAGCAGCTTGGAAGCGGGGGGATCCGAGCAGTACTTC. Translation gives CASSLEAGGSEQYF.